This TCR beta chain appears in the sequencing data of a study of brain metastases from non-small cell lung cancer. Study-wide points: TCR repertoires overlapped largely between brain metastases and matched primaries. T-cell clones appeared expanded in around 61% of brain metastases relative to matched primary tumors. Fewer infiltrating T cells were found in brain metastases than primaries.

With respect to this clone: Its antigen is not known.

Germline values: CDR1 PRHDT, CDR2 FYEKMQ (reference sequence). The CDR3 loop spans 13 amino acids. V lost 9 bases and J lost 3, with 15 bases in between. Using immunoSEQ multiplex PCR, the repertoire was profiled, and TCRdb retains in-frame clones only, with some absent. The table has 1,500 to 2,000 clones, 90% to 95% seen once. The clonotype originates from a donor at least 40 years old with non-small cell lung cancer. Sequencing input: tissue from a brain metastasis. The genes are TRBV13 and TRBJ2-7; D ambiguous. The CDR3 DNA reads as TGTGCCAGTCGCCGGAGAGGTGACTACGAGCAGTACTTC. This encodes CASRRRGDYEQYF.